Following are 31 T cell receptor beta chains from one sample sequenced in a study of blood T cell repertoires in COVID-19. Produced via immunoSEQ multiplex PCR; TCRdb's table is partial and in-frame only. The sample has about 160,000 clones; 81% are singletons. Specimen: PBMCs or T cells enriched from blood (not recorded which). These receptors originate from a woman between 40 and 50 years old with acute COVID-19.

Concerning this clone: The junction departs from germline at one end; a sequencing error may be responsible. This rearrangement joins TRBV11-3 to TRBJ1-2; TRBD1 might be the D (5 bases). This CDR3 contains 11 residues. In germline, CDR1 is SGHNT, CDR2 YENEEA. Written as DNA, the CDR3 is TGTGCCAGCAGCTTAGAACAGGCCGTGCACTTC. Translating gives CASSLEQAVHF.

The chain uses TRBV5-1 and TRBJ1-2; D is undetermined. Germline loops: CDR1 SGHRS, CDR2 YFSETQ. The CDR3 extends over 14 amino acids. Between the trimmed V and J ends, which lost 3 bases and 4 bases, there was a span of 13 bases. The CDR3 bases are TGCGCCAGCAGCTCCTTAGCGGGTACCTATGGCTACACCTTC. Translating it yields CASSSLAGTYGYTF.

The chain has TRBV19 and TRBJ2-1, with TRBD2 matching over 11 bases. The CDR3 runs to 16 residues. Germline V gene data show CDR1 as LNHDA and CDR2 as SQIVND (reference sequence). Losses at the gene ends were 4 bases for V and 4 bases for J; bases not matched to a gene: 6. The CDR3 DNA follows: TGTGCCAGTAGTACTGAACTAGCGGGAGCTTACAATGAGCAGTTCTTC. Translating gives CASSTELAGAYNEQFF.

The V and J genes are TRBV27 and TRBJ2-1, with D maybe TRBD1 (5 bases). V was cut by 5 bases and J by 4 bases, with 15 bases left in between. This CDR3 has 15 amino acids. Germline assignment: CDR1 MNHEY and CDR2 SMNVEV (reference sequence). DNA of the CDR3: TGTGCCAGCAGTCCAGGGATCCCTCAATACAATGAGCAGTTCTTC. Translation: CASSPGIPQYNEQFF.

The chain has TRBV5-4 and TRBJ2-3; 9 nucleotides line up with TRBD2. CDR3 length: 16 amino acids. The germline V gene has CDR1 SGHNT and CDR2 YYREEE (reference sequence). The V and J ends lost 5 bases and 1 base, in that order; junction bases with no gene match: 8. The CDR3 DNA reads TGTGCCAGCAGGATGGGAGCGGGAGGCCGCACAGATACGCAGTATTTT. This gives the protein CASRMGAGGRTDTQYF.

The CDR3 DNA sequence: TGTGCCTGGAGGGACAGGGCGAGGACTGAAGCTTTCTTT. It codes for CAWRDRARTEAFF. The chain couples TRBV30 to TRBJ1-1; 8 bases map to TRBD1. This CDR3 is built from 13 residues. The junction had 5 bases not matched to a gene; V was cut back by 3 bases and J by 5 bases. The germline gives CDR1 GTSNPN, CDR2 SVGIG (reference sequence).

This rearrangement joins TRBV4-1 to TRBJ1-2; D possibly corresponds to TRBD1 (6 bases). Trimming took 2 bases from V and 7 from J, leaving 17 bases between them. The CDR3 spans 15 residues. CDR1 and CDR2 from the germline V gene are MGHRA and YSYEKL. The CDR3 sequence is CASSQNTQGTRGYTF. The DNA for the CDR3 is TGCGCCAGCAGCCAAAACACACAGGGTACCCGTGGCTACACCTTC.

This clone occurred once. In DNA, the CDR3 is TGTGCCAGCAGTGAAGGCCGTCCCGGGACAGCGAACACTGAAGCTTTCTTT. Amino acid sequence: CASSEGRPGTANTEAFF. V and J are TRBV6-1 and TRBJ1-1; 7 nucleotides agree with TRBD1. CDR3 length: 17 amino acids. After removal of 1 base from V and 1 base from J, the junction contained 9 bases not matched to a gene. The V gene's germline CDR1 is MNHNS and CDR2 SASEGT.

The J gene is TRBJ2-1, the V gene TRBV7-9, with 9 bases lining up with TRBD2. The CDR3 is made up of 15 amino acids. Germline V gene sequence: CDR1 SEHNR, CDR2 FQNEAQ (reference sequence). Germline trimming cut 0 bases from V and 7 bases from J; bases unmatched to any gene: 4. CDR3 sequence reads: CASSLAWTSANEQFF. The CDR3 DNA is TGTGCCAGCAGCTTAGCCTGGACTAGCGCAAATGAGCAGTTCTTC.

This chain joins TRBV5-1 and TRBJ2-1; the D gene is possibly TRBD2 (5 bases). The V end was cut by 5 bases, the J end by 5 bases, with 17 bases between. Germline V gene sequence: CDR1 SGHRS, CDR2 YFSETQ. The CDR3 is 15 residues long. The DNA of the CDR3 is TGCGCCAGCAGTCCTTCCGGGGAGCGGAACAATGAGCAGTTCTTC. Residues: CASSPSGERNNEQFF. Together with reference TRBV5-1 and TRBJ2-1, the CDR3 gives the full variable domain: KAGVTQTPRYLIKTRGQQVTLSCSPISGHRSVSWYQQTPGQGLQFLFEYFSETQRNKGNFPGRFSGRQFSNSRSEMNVSTLELGDSALYLCASSPSGERNNEQFFGPGTRLTVL.

The V gene is TRBV19, the J gene TRBJ2-2; no firm D call. Germline CDR1 LNHDA, CDR2 SQIVND (reference sequence). This CDR3 is 15 amino acids long. V gave up 6 bases and J gave up 4 bases, with 15 bases separating them. CDR3 DNA sequence: TGTGCCAGTAGCAACTTATCCCCTCCCACCGGGGAGCTGTTTTTT. Amino acids: CASSNLSPPTGELFF.

The chain couples TRBV18 to TRBJ1-1; D is uncertain. V dropped 0 bases and J dropped 1 base, with 9 bases sitting between them. The CDR3 totals 15 residues. The germline V gene encodes CDR1 KGHSH and CDR2 LQKENI. The CDR3: CASSPPGPGNTEAFF. The DNA for the CDR3 is TGTGCCAGCTCACCACCTGGGCCAGGGAACACTGAAGCTTTCTTT.

CDR3 nucleotides: TGTGCCAGCAGTGATTTACAGGGCAATGGCTACACCTTC. Translating it yields CASSDLQGNGYTF. This chain joins TRBV6-1 and TRBJ1-2; maybe TRBD1 (6 bases). The CDR3 is made up of 13 amino acids. The V and J ends lost 3 bases and 6 bases respectively, with 11 bases between them. In germline, CDR1 is MNHNS, CDR2 SASEGT.

The chain joins TRBV5-5 to TRBJ1-1; TRBD1 is a possible D gene (5 bases). Germline-derived CDR1 and CDR2 are SGHKS and YYEKEE (reference sequence). This CDR3 contains 13 residues. The V gene lost 6 bases and the J gene lost 5 bases, with 14 bases spanning the gap. The CDR3 reads CASTPMGRTEAFF. Written as DNA, the CDR3 is TGTGCCAGCACACCGATGGGGCGGACTGAAGCTTTCTTT.

The chain employs TRBV24-1 and TRBJ2-5, with TRBD1 matching over 7 bases. V lost 3 bases to trimming and J lost 1 base; unmatched junction nucleotides: 7. This CDR3 is 16 amino acids long. Germline values: CDR1 KGHDR, CDR2 SFDVKD. DNA of the CDR3: TGTGCCACCAGTGATGTCGGGACAGACCTCCAAGAGACCCAGTACTTC. Its translation: CATSDVGTDLQETQYF.

A few counts support this clone. V usage is TRBV27 and J usage is TRBJ2-7; D is possibly TRBD2 (6 bases). In germline, CDR1 is MNHEY, CDR2 SMNVEV (reference sequence). Trimming took 4 bases from V and 3 from J, leaving 22 bases between them. The CDR3 length is 17 residues. CDR3 nucleotides: TGTGCCAGCAGTTCCCGGACTACCACCGGGTCCATCTACGAGCAGTACTTC. It is translated as CASSSRTTTGSIYEQYF.

This clone has just a few counts. This chain joins TRBV5-8 and TRBJ2-1; 7 positions match TRBD1. Germline lookup yields CDR1 SGHTS and CDR2 YDEGEE. The CDR3 sequence is 16 residues long. V shed 1 base and J 9 bases; nucleotides not matched to a gene: 13. In nucleotides, the CDR3 is TGTGCCAGCAGCTTGAGACAGTTAATGTCAGGGGGTGAGCAGTTCTTC. This sequence encodes CASSLRQLMSGGEQFF. Based on the CDR3 plus reference TRBV5-8 and TRBJ2-1, the full variable domain is EAGVTQSPTHLIKTRGQQATLRCSPISGHTSVYWYQQALGLGLQFLLWYDEGEERNRGNFPPRFSGRQFPNYSSELNVNALELEDSALYLCASSLRQLMSGGEQFFGPGTRLTVL.

This clone has a single count. V gene TRBV7-6 combines with J gene TRBJ2-1, with no clear D. Germline V CDR1 and CDR2: SGHVS, FNYEAQ. Deletions cut 4 bases from V and 15 bases from J, with 25 bases between. This CDR3 has 15 amino acids. The DNA of the CDR3 is TGTGCCAGCAGCTATCCCCGCTCGGATGACTCACACGGGTTCTTC. It encodes CASSYPRSDDSHGFF.

The V gene is TRBV5-6, the J gene TRBJ1-5; tentative D call: TRBD1 (6 bases). In germline, CDR1 is SGHDT, CDR2 YYEEEE. The CDR3 is made up of 14 amino acids. The ends were cut back, 4 bases at V and 6 bases at J, with 14 bases in the middle. CDR3 nucleotides: TGTGCCAGCAGCACACCAGGGGTGGGTCAGCCCCAGCATTTT. As protein: CASSTPGVGQPQHF.

This clone was seen a handful of times. V is TRBV5-1 and J is TRBJ2-7; 9 nucleotides align to TRBD1. Trimming cost V 2 bases and J 6 bases; bases outside gene matches: 12. The CDR3 is 16 residues long. CDR1 is SGHRS, CDR2 YFSETQ, per germline. CDR3 amino acids: CASSFPPGQGGSEQYF. CDR3 sequence (DNA): TGCGCCAGCAGCTTTCCACCGGGACAGGGAGGCTCCGAGCAGTACTTC.

The V call is TRBV5-1, the J call TRBJ2-3; 9 bases map to TRBD1. In germline, CDR1 is SGHRS, CDR2 YFSETQ. The junction had 3 bases not matched to a gene; V was cut back by 2 bases and J by 5 bases. This CDR3 has 14 amino acids. CDR3 nucleotides: TGCGCCAGCAGCTTCAGACAGGGGGAAGATACGCAGTATTTT. It specifies CASSFRQGEDTQYF.

This clone was counted between two and nine times. The V call is TRBV7-9, the J call TRBJ1-6; 7 nucleotides match TRBD1. From germline, CDR1 is SEHNR and CDR2 FQNEAQ (reference sequence). The CDR3 sequence is 14 residues long. Germline trimming cut 5 bases from V and 7 bases from J; bases unmatched to any gene: 5. CDR3 sequence reads: CASSRGQNNSPLHF. The DNA of the CDR3 is TGTGCCAGCAGCCGGGGACAGAACAATTCACCCCTCCACTTT.

The chain joins TRBV2 to TRBJ2-3; TRBD1 agrees at 10 bases. Germline lookup yields CDR1 SNHLY and CDR2 FYNNEI. V was clipped by 7 bases and J by 3 bases; unmatched bases: 4. The CDR3 extends over 14 amino acids. The CDR3 sequence is CASNRDRGTDTQYF. DNA for the CDR3: TGTGCCAGCAATAGGGACAGGGGAACAGATACGCAGTATTTT.

A note on this clone: Because the CDR3's place on the DNA is in doubt, the DNA is left out and the CDR3 is given as listed by TCRdb. J is TRBJ2-1 and V is TRBV11-3; TRBD1, the table's D call, was not compared with the DNA. CDR1 SGHNT and CDR2 YENEEA come from the germline V gene. The CDR3 length is 15 residues, termini included. CDR3 sequence reads: CASVFGPGGENEQFF.

V gene TRBV19 combines with J gene TRBJ1-3; D call uncertain. The CDR3 has 13 amino acids. Germline CDR1 and CDR2: LNHDA and SQIVND (reference sequence). V was cut by 2 bases and J by 4 bases, with 6 bases left in between. CDR3 nucleotide sequence: TGTGCCAGTAGTATATCATCCGGAAACACCATATATTTT. Translating it yields CASSISSGNTIYF.

This clone has more than one count but fewer than ten. The genes are TRBV6-5 and TRBJ2-5; a possible D gene is TRBD1 (6 bases). The germline CDR1 and CDR2 sequences are MNHEY and SVGAGI. The V gene lost 7 bases and the J gene lost 4 bases, with 13 bases spanning the gap. This CDR3 is 13 amino acids long. In DNA, the CDR3 is TGTGCCAGCAAAGGAACAGGGAGAGAGACCCAGTACTTC. Encoded protein: CASKGTGRETQYF.

The rearrangement uses TRBV30 and TRBJ1-5; TRBD1 might be the D (5 bases). This CDR3 region has 14 residues. The germline V gene has CDR1 GTSNPN and CDR2 SVGIG (reference sequence). The ends were cut back, 2 bases at V and 5 bases at J, with 13 bases in the middle. CDR3 nucleotide sequence: TGTGCCTGGAGTCGGGGGAGAGAATATCAGCCCCAGCATTTT. Translated: CAWSRGREYQPQHF. Supplemented by reference TRBV30 and TRBJ1-5, the full variable domain reads SQTIHQWPATLVQPVGSPLSLECTVEGTSNPNLYWYRQAAGRGLQLLFYSVGIGQISSEVPQNLSASRPQDRQFILSSKKLLLSDSGFYLCAWSRGREYQPQHFGDGTRLSIL.

The chain employs TRBV4-2 and TRBJ2-3; D perhaps matches TRBD2 (5 bases). V was shortened by 6 bases and J by 0 bases, with 22 bases between the two germline ends. CDR3 length equals 18 residues. The germline gives CDR1 LGHNA, CDR2 YNFKEQ. CDR3 sequence: CASRRDPSALASTDTQYF. In DNA form, the CDR3 reads TGTGCCAGCAGGCGAGACCCCTCCGCGCTAGCCAGCACAGATACGCAGTATTTT.

This chain uses TRBV5-4 with TRBJ1-4; tentatively, D is TRBD1 (5 bases). The germline V gene has CDR1 SGHNT and CDR2 YYREEE (reference sequence). CDR3 length equals 13 residues. V dropped 4 bases and J dropped 8 bases, with 12 bases sitting between them. CDR3 DNA: TGTGCCAGCAGCGGGGGACTAGGGGAAAAACTGTTTTTT. It translates to CASSGGLGEKLFF.

The chain is built from TRBV3-1 (or the pseudogene TRBV3-2) and TRBJ2-1, with D tentatively TRBD2 (6 bases). The CDR3 loop spans 15 amino acids. V was shortened by 3 bases and J by 4 bases, with 13 bases between the two germline ends. The V gene's germline CDR1 is LGHDT and CDR2 YNNKEL (reference sequence). CDR3 loop: CASSQEPGAYNEQFF. The CDR3 region has the DNA TGTGCCAGCAGCCAGGAACCGGGAGCGTACAATGAGCAGTTCTTC.

This chain uses TRBV18 with TRBJ1-5; D is possibly TRBD1 (6 bases). CDR1 is KGHSH and CDR2 is LQKENI in the germline V gene. With 2 bases removed from V and 3 bases from J, the gap between germline ends came to 11 bases. The CDR3 length is 15 residues. CDR3 sequence reads: CASSPLGGPNQPQHF. The CDR3 nucleotides read TGTGCCAGCTCACCATTGGGGGGGCCCAATCAGCCCCAGCATTTT.